The next 2 T cell receptor beta chains were all read from a single sample in a study of blood T cell repertoires in COVID-19. Assay used: immunoSEQ multiplex PCR; TCRdb lists only in-frame clones, some missing. In the table there are tens of thousands of clones, 70% to 80% of which are singletons. The specimen sequenced was peripheral blood. These receptors all come from a man aged 45 to 65 with active or convalescent COVID-19.

The CDR3 sequence: CASSWRNTQYF. As DNA, the CDR3 is TGTGCCAGCAGCTGGAGGAATACGCAGTACTTC. The rearrangement links TRBV5-4 to TRBJ2-7; D perhaps matches TRBD2 (5 bases). The V gene's germline CDR1 is SGHNT and CDR2 YYREEE (reference sequence). V shed 3 bases and J shed 9 bases, with 10 bases lying between them. The CDR3 spans 11 residues.

V and J are TRBV20-1 and TRBJ2-7; D not certain. Trimming removed 3 bases from V and 0 bases from J, with 3 bases in between. Germline V CDR1 and CDR2: DFQATT, SNEGSKA (reference sequence). The CDR3 extends over 11 amino acids. CDR3 bases: TGCAGTGCTAGTCGCTCCTACGAGCAGTACTTC. Translating it yields CSASRSYEQYF.